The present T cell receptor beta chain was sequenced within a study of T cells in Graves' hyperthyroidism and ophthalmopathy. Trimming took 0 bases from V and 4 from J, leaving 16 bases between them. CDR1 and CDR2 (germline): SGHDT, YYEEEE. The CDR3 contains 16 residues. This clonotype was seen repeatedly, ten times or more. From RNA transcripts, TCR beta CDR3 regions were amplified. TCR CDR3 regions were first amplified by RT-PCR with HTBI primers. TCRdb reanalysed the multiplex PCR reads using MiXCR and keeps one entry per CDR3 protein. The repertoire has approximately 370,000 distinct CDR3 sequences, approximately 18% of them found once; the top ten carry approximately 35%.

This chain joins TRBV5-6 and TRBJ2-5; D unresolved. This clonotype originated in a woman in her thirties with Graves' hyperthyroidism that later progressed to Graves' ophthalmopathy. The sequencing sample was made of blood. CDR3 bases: TGTGCCAGCAGCTTGGTTAACGATGGGTTAGGAGAGACCCAGTACTTC. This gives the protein CASSLVNDGLGETQYF.